A single sample gave rise to the 20 T cell receptor beta chains below, sequenced in a study of cytomegalovirus exposure and HLA in healthy donors. PCR involved 60 Vbeta and 13 Jbeta primers. Data came from immunoSEQ multiplex PCR; TCRdb stores just in-frame clones and leaves some out. The table includes over 150,000 clones, around 67% detected once. Sequencing used PBMCs. These receptors came from a woman aged 18-35 years in good health and CMV-seropositive.

This clone showed up just once. One end of the junction is discordant with germline, which a read error may explain. The J gene is TRBJ2-1, the V gene TRBV4-1, with a possible D match to TRBD1 (5 bases). This CDR3 comprises 17 residues. CDR1 is MGHRA, CDR2 YSYEKL, per germline. The CDR3 bases are TGCGCCAGCAGCCGAACGGACATGGGATTTTCCTTCAATGAGCAGTTCTTC. Its translation is CASSRTDMGFSFNEQFF.

The chain links TRBV27 to TRBJ1-2; D is undetermined. Germline loops: CDR1 MNHEY, CDR2 SMNVEV (reference sequence). CDR3 length: 13 residues. V lost 6 bases, J lost 7 bases, and 15 bases lay in between. In DNA form, the CDR3 reads TGTGCCAGCAGAGCGGTGAGGGAGGGTGGCTACACCTTC. It is translated as CASRAVREGGYTF.

The CDR3 DNA is TGTGCCAGCAGCTTAGCTCGGGGGGGCCGGTACGAGCAGTACTTC. Amino acids: CASSLARGGRYEQYF. This chain connects TRBV7-2 to TRBJ2-7; 8 bases map to TRBD2. V dropped 0 bases and J dropped 4; count of bases not matched to a gene: 5. This CDR3 contains 15 residues. The germline V gene encodes CDR1 SGHTA and CDR2 FQGNSA. The full variable domain, in which reference TRBV7-2 and TRBJ2-7 provide the parts outside the CDR3, is GAGVSQSPSNKVTEKGKDVELRCDPISGHTALYWYRQSLGQGLEFLIYFQGNSAPDKSGLPSDRFSAERTGGSVSTLTIQRTQQEDSAVYLCASSLARGGRYEQYFGPGTRLTVT.

This clone came up a few times. The chain carries TRBV2 and TRBJ2-2, with unresolved D. In germline, CDR1 is SNHLY, CDR2 FYNNEI. The CDR3 has 13 residues. V was pared by 2 bases and J by 3 bases, with 4 bases between. CDR3 sequence reads: CASSESYTGELFF. DNA for the CDR3: TGTGCCAGCAGTGAATCCTACACCGGGGAGCTGTTTTTT.

The chain has TRBV4-3 and TRBJ2-6, with D possibly matching TRBD2 (7 bases). In germline, CDR1 is LGHNA, CDR2 YSLEER. The CDR3 is 18 amino acids. Trimming cost V 4 bases and J 4 bases, with 20 bases left between them. CDR3 loop: CASSPGGQGTPGANVLTF. Here the CDR3 DNA reads TGCGCCAGCAGCCCGGGGGGACAAGGAACCCCGGGGGCCAACGTCCTGACTTTC.

This clone has just a few counts. An end of the junction does not agree with germline; a read error may underlie this. The chain employs TRBV7-6 and TRBJ1-4, with TRBD1 matching 8 bases. From germline, CDR1 is SGHVS and CDR2 FNYEAQ. The CDR3 has 15 amino acids. DNA for the CDR3: TGTGCTAGCAGCCCTACAGGGGGGTCTAATGAAAAACTGTTTTTT. Amino acids: CASSPTGGSNEKLFF.

The chain couples TRBV6-1 to TRBJ1-2, with a weak D call TRBD1 (5 bases). This CDR3 has 15 amino acids. The ends were cut back, 7 bases at V and 4 bases at J, with 19 bases in the middle. Germline CDR1 and CDR2: MNHNS and SASEGT. Here the CDR3 DNA reads TGTGCCAGCACCCCGCGGGAGGGACGTAGCTATGGCTACACCTTC. Its translation: CASTPREGRSYGYTF.

This clone showed up just a few times. This rearrangement joins TRBV6-5 to TRBJ1-4; a possible D gene is TRBD1 (5 bases). Looked up from germline, CDR1 is MNHEY and CDR2 is SVGAGI. CDR3 length: 15 residues. V lost 6 bases and J 2 bases, leaving 13 bases between the germline ends. CDR3 sequence: CASSRGTSTNEKLFF. The CDR3 DNA reads as TGTGCCAGCAGCCGGGGGACGTCCACTAATGAAAAACTGTTTTTT.

This clone has only one observation. The chain combines TRBV6-1 with TRBJ2-4; 11 bases are a match to TRBD1. Germline CDR1 reads MNHNS; CDR2 reads SASEGT. Trimming took 4 bases from V and 3 from J; bases not matched to a gene: 11. The length of the CDR3 is 18 residues. CDR3 coding DNA: TGTGCCAGCAGTGGAGGGACAGGGGGTATTCGGGTCAAAAACATTCAGTACTTC. Translating it yields CASSGGTGGIRVKNIQYF.

This clone came up a few times. The genes are TRBV18 and TRBJ1-1; a possible D gene is TRBD1 (5 bases). Trimming shortened V by 8 bases and J by 5 bases, and 12 bases separated the two germline ends. CDR3 length: 12 residues. The germline gives CDR1 KGHSH, CDR2 LQKENI. The CDR3 DNA sequence: TGTGCCAGCCGGCCCGGGGGGACTGAAGCTTTCTTT. Translated, it gives CASRPGGTEAFF. The whole variable domain, filled in from reference TRBV18 and TRBJ1-1, reads NAGVMQNPRHLVRRRGQEARLRCSPMKGHSHVYWYRQLPEEGLKFMVYLQKENIIDESGMPKERFSAEFPKEGPSILRIQQVVRGDSAAYFCASRPGGTEAFFGQGTRLTVV.

The chain recombines TRBV6-5 with TRBJ2-7, with 7 positions matching TRBD1. This CDR3 is 15 amino acids long. The trim removed 0 bases at V and 1 base at J, leaving 3 bases unmatched. From germline, CDR1 is MNHEY and CDR2 SVGAGI. The CDR3 DNA reads TGTGCCAGCAGTTACTCGGCGACAGGGTCCTACGAGCAGTACTTC. Encoded protein: CASSYSATGSYEQYF.

The chain recombines TRBV2 with TRBJ2-7; the D gene is possibly TRBD1 (5 bases). From germline, CDR1 is SNHLY and CDR2 FYNNEI. V lost 6 bases and J lost 7, with 19 bases in between. The CDR3 is made up of 14 amino acids. CDR3 amino acids: CASSRPSRAAEQYF. CDR3 DNA sequence: TGTGCCAGCAGCCGCCCCAGCAGGGCGGCAGAGCAGTACTTC. The complete variable domain, with remaining parts taken from reference TRBV2 and TRBJ2-7, reads EPEVTQTPSHQVTQMGQEVILRCVPISNHLYFYWYRQILGQKVEFLVSFYNNEISEKSEIFDDQFSVERPDGSNFTLKIRSTKLEDSAMYFCASSRPSRAAEQYFGPGTRLTVT.

V is TRBV14 and J is TRBJ2-5; D perhaps matches TRBD2 (6 bases). V lost 0 bases to trimming and J lost 4 bases, with 12 bases between them. Germline V gene sequence: CDR1 SGHDN, CDR2 FVKESK. The CDR3 contains 15 residues. The CDR3, as DNA: TGTGCCAGCAGCCAAGAAAGGGACTTCTTAGAGACCCAGTACTTC. The encoded protein is CASSQERDFLETQYF.

Concerning this clone: Different DNA sequences within this sample yield the same CDR3. The J gene is TRBJ2-1, the V gene TRBV7-9, with a possible D match to TRBD2 (6 bases). This CDR3 spans 12 amino acids. CDR1 SEHNR and CDR2 FQNEAQ come from the germline V gene (reference sequence). V lost 5 bases, J lost 7 bases, and 9 bases lay in between. The CDR3 reads CASSPGGNEQFF. In DNA, the CDR3 is TGTGCCAGCAGCCCCGGAGGGAATGAGCAGTTCTTC.

The chain joins TRBV10-1 to TRBJ2-2; D gene uncertain. Trimming shortened V by 0 bases and J by 5 bases, and 10 bases separated the two germline ends. The CDR3 loop spans 15 amino acids. Germline CDR1 reads WNHNN; CDR2 reads SYGVQD (reference sequence). CDR3 DNA: TGCGCCAGCAGTGAGTCTAGACTTCCGACCGGGGAGCTGTTTTTT. Translating it yields CASSESRLPTGELFF.

This clone was seen more than once but under ten times. V usage is TRBV5-6 and J usage is TRBJ2-3; 10 nucleotides agree with TRBD2. The germline V gene encodes CDR1 SGHDT and CDR2 YYEEEE. CDR3 length: 16 amino acids. Trimming at V came to 0 bases and at J to 1 base, leaving 2 bases not matched to a gene. CDR3 nucleotide sequence: TGTGCCAGCAGCTTGGCTACTAGCGGGGGCACAGATACGCAGTATTTT. Translated: CASSLATSGGTDTQYF. The entire variable domain, with the rest obtained from reference TRBV5-6 and TRBJ2-3, is as follows: DAGVTQSPTHLIKTRGQQVTLRCSPKSGHDTVSWYQQALGQGPQFIFQYYEEEERQRGNFPDRFSGHQFPNYSSELNVNALLLGDSALYLCASSLATSGGTDTQYFGPGTRLTVL.

This sequence joins TRBV6-5 and TRBJ2-1; a weak D match, TRBD2 (5 bases). The V gene's germline CDR1 is MNHEY and CDR2 SVGAGI. CDR3 length equals 13 residues. Trimming left V 2 bases short and J 9 bases short, with 11 bases between. CDR3 nucleotides: TGTGCCAGCAGTTACGACTCAGCGGTTGAGCAGTTCTTC. This translates into CASSYDSAVEQFF.

The J gene is TRBJ1-1, the V gene TRBV7-9, with 7 bases matching TRBD1. From germline, CDR1 is SEHNR and CDR2 FQNEAQ (reference sequence). There are 16 residues in the CDR3. With V trimmed by 3 bases and J by 7 bases, 14 bases remained unmatched. CDR3: CASSFFLTGTASEAFF. CDR3 nucleotide sequence: TGTGCCAGCAGCTTTTTCTTAACAGGGACAGCAAGTGAAGCTTTCTTT.

This clone was detected once. The chain joins TRBV15 to TRBJ2-3, with D uncertain. Between the trimmed V and J ends, which lost 5 bases and 4 bases, there was a span of 7 bases. The CDR3 contains 12 residues. Germline V gene data show CDR1 as LNHNV and CDR2 as YYDKDF (reference sequence). The CDR3 region has the DNA TGTGCCACCAGCTTCAGTTCAGATACGCAGTATTTT. It codes for CATSFSSDTQYF.

This clone came up once. V and J are TRBV12-5 and TRBJ2-7; 7 bases are a match to TRBD2. CDR3 length equals 12 residues. The germline gives CDR1 LGHNT, CDR2 FRNRAP. The trim removed 7 bases at V and 3 bases at J, leaving 3 bases unmatched. The CDR3 here is CASEWGGYEQYF. For the CDR3, the DNA is TGTGCTAGTGAATGGGGGGGCTACGAGCAGTACTTC.